This TCR beta chain was recorded in a study of response to subunit inactivated influenza vaccine (dated by TCRdb to 2017 to 2018). Study-level background: The study used deep quantitative T cell receptor repertoire profiling to track responses to a trivalent subunit inactivated influenza vaccine. General conclusions and limits of the study: The authors proposed that each seasonal influenza vaccination may bring in only a limited number of new T cells.

Comment on this clonotype: Its binding antigen is unknown. No base-level quality is on record; no much larger clone is a single base apart.

V gives up 5 bases and J gives up 0 bases, and the segment between their germline ends measures 16 bases. The CDR3 spans 16 residues, from the cysteine through the phenylalanine. The DNA shown is the 48-base CDR3, in frame from base 1. Reading the germline V gene (reference sequence) gives CDR1 SEHNR and CDR2 FQNEAQ. Preparation of the library involved RT-PCR. Data came from an Illumina HiSeq 2500. Using fastp trimming at Q25 and MiXCR clonotype assembly, TCRdb reanalyzed the public sequencing data and kept in-frame beta chains. Rows merge per CDR3 protein into single entries with the most common DNA and genes. The sample table records 600,000 to 850,000 distinct CDR3 sequences; 13% to 15% of these occur just once. The ten largest clones capture 6.5% to 8% of the sample.

The source of this sequence is a man in his fifties who received an inactivated influenza vaccine. Donor details come from another sample of the same person, matched by shared clones. Specimen: PBMCs from blood, collected 14 to 15 days before vaccination. The rearrangement joined TRBV7-9 to TRBJ2-5; tentative D gene TRBD1, with 6 bases matching. The CDR3 sequence is CASSEHRTADQETQYF. The DNA sequence is given as TGTGCCAGCAGCGAGCACCGGACAGCGGACCAAGAGACCCAGTACTTC.